This T cell receptor beta chain was identified during a study of beta chain features in type 1 diabetes. Across the whole study: What patients shared with healthy donors was a similar profile of age, gender and cell yields.

The isolated RNA, all of it, was reverse transcribed, so expressed TCRB transcripts were what got sequenced. Sequenced naive, central memory and regulatory T cell samples produced an average of around 3.9 million reads. Assay: immunoSEQ multiplex PCR; the TCRdb copy retains only in-frame clones and omits some. The repertoire includes 900,000 or so clones, roughly 17% of them detected once, and 0.02% to 0.03% sits in the top ten. Concerning this clone itself: Antigen unknown.

Study-level findings and limits: In these data, an HLA type influence on TCRB rearrangement remained unresolved.

This CDR3 comprises 14 residues. V gave up 0 bases and J gave up 1 base, with 7 bases separating them. Germline V gene sequence: CDR1 SGDLS, CDR2 YYNGEE. V and J are TRBV9 and TRBJ2-5; D not resolved. This sequence originates from a young woman in good health. The specimen sequenced was naive CD4+ T cells from blood. Here the CDR3 DNA reads TGTGCCAGCAGCGTAGCACAGTTCCAAGAGACCCAGTACTTC. Residues: CASSVAQFQETQYF.